The source of this TCR beta chain is a study of T cells in Graves' hyperthyroidism and ophthalmopathy. For the diagnoses, clinical symptoms, serum thyroxine and TRAb, thyroid ultrasound and orbital computed tomography were used. Authors of the study amplified TCR beta CDR3 regions from RNA transcripts. An initial round of RT-PCR targeting the TCR CDR3 relied on the HTBI primer set. TCRdb redid the calling of the multiplex PCR reads with MiXCR, one entry per CDR3 protein. The data show around 690,000 distinct CDR3 sequences, about 18% seen once. Per germline, CDR1 MGHRA and CDR2 YSYEKL. Trimming removed 1 base from V and 1 base from J, with 11 bases in between. The CDR3 is 15 residues long.

The rearrangement joins TRBV4-1 to TRBJ2-7; D may be TRBD1 (6 bases). Sequencing was performed on blood. The origin of this receptor is a middle-aged man with Graves' hyperthyroidism. As DNA, the CDR3 is TGCGCCAGCAGCCAAGTTCAGGGGCGATCCTACGAGCAGTACTTC. Its protein is CASSQVQGRSYEQYF.